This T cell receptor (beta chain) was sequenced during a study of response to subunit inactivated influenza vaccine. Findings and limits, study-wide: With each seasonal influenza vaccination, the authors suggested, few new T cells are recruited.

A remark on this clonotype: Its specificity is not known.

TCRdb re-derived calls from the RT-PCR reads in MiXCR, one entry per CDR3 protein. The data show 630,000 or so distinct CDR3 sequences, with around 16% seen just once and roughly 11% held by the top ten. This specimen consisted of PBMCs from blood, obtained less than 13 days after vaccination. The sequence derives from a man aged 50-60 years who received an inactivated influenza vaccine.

CDR3 bases: TGTGCCACCAGTGAGCCGGGACAGGCGGGGACCCAGTACTTC. Protein sequence: CATSEPGQAGTQYF. The V and J genes are TRBV24-1 and TRBJ2-5; TRBD1 matches at 8 bases. The CDR3 is made up of 14 amino acids. The germline V gene has CDR1 KGHDR and CDR2 SFDVKD. V was clipped by 4 bases and J by 7 bases; unmatched bases: 7.